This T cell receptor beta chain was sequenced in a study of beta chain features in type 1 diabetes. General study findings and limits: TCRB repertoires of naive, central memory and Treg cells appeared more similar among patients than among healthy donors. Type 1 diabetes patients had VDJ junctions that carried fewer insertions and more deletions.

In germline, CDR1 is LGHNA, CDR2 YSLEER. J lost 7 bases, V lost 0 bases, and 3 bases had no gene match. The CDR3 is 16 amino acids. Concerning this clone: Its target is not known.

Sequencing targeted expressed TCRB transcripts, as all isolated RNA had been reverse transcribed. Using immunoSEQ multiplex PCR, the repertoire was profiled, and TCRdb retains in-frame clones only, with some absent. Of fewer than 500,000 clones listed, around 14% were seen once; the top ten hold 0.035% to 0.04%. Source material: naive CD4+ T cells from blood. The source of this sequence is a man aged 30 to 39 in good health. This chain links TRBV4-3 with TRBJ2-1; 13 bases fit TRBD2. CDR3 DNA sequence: TGCGCCAGCAGCCAAGAGCGACTAGCGGGAGGAAATGAGCAGTTCTTC. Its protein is CASSQERLAGGNEQFF.